Listed here is a single TCR beta chain. TCRdb processed the RT-PCR reads anew with MiXCR; each CDR3 protein has one entry. The sample lists approximately 200,000 distinct CDR3 sequences; 38% were seen once. This record belongs to a study of patients and donors after allogeneic stem cell transplantation. Germline CDR1 is DFQATT and CDR2 is SNEGSKA (reference sequence). V was pared by 6 bases and J by 0 bases, with 11 bases between. This CDR3 has 13 amino acids. The sequencing input was blood, either unsorted or a sorted T cell fraction (not recorded which). The clonotype comes from a human donor who was either an allogeneic HSCT recipient or a stem cell or donor lymphocyte infusion donor (not recorded which). It is not recorded whose cells these are; they may come from a transplant donor. The rearrangement joins TRBV20-1 to TRBJ1-1; D possibly corresponds to TRBD1 (6 bases). CDR3 in DNA: TGCAGTGCGAGGACAGCGGTGAACACTGAAGCTTTCTTT. Protein product: CSARTAVNTEAFF.